These T cell receptor beta chains were read from a single sample in a study of blood T cell repertoires in COVID-19. Assay used: immunoSEQ multiplex PCR; TCRdb lists only in-frame clones, some missing. This table has about 270,000 clones, over 75% appearing once. Input material: PBMCs or T cells enriched from blood (not recorded which). These receptors originate from a woman in her late teens or twenties who had recovered from COVID-19. Each CDR3 is given without its conserved first and last residue.

TRBV13	TRBJ2-7	ASSLAGQAYSYEQY
TRBV3-1/TRBV3-2	TRBJ2-5	ASSPGVAGSETQY
TRBV7-2	TRBJ2-3	ASSLAGPSTDTQY
TRBV5-6	TRBJ1-2	ASSSMSGVSVYGYT
TRBV5-5	TRBJ1-5	ASSFSGGKSNQPQH
TRBV9	TRBJ2-3	ASSVVKGGESTDTQY
TRBV30	TRBJ1-1	ALDRGNTEAF
TRBV3-1/TRBV3-2	TRBJ2-3	ASSLIGVRYTQY
TRBV5-1	TRBJ1-1	ASSSGSMNTEAF
TRBV6-1	TRBJ1-6	ASSEVGGGSYNSPLH
TRBV3-1/TRBV3-2	TRBJ2-1	ASSSREGGGLSSYNEQF
TRBV11-2	TRBJ1-2	ASSLLDQGPYGYT
TRBV2	TRBJ2-7	ASTPSSYEQY
TRBV5-6	TRBJ1-5	ASSSGTGSNQPQH
TRBV2	TRBJ1-4	ASRTVPNEKLF
TRBV5-4	TRBJ1-1	ASSPRGVYRNTEAF
TRBV27	TRBJ2-3	ASSRKGVWPGTGNADTQY